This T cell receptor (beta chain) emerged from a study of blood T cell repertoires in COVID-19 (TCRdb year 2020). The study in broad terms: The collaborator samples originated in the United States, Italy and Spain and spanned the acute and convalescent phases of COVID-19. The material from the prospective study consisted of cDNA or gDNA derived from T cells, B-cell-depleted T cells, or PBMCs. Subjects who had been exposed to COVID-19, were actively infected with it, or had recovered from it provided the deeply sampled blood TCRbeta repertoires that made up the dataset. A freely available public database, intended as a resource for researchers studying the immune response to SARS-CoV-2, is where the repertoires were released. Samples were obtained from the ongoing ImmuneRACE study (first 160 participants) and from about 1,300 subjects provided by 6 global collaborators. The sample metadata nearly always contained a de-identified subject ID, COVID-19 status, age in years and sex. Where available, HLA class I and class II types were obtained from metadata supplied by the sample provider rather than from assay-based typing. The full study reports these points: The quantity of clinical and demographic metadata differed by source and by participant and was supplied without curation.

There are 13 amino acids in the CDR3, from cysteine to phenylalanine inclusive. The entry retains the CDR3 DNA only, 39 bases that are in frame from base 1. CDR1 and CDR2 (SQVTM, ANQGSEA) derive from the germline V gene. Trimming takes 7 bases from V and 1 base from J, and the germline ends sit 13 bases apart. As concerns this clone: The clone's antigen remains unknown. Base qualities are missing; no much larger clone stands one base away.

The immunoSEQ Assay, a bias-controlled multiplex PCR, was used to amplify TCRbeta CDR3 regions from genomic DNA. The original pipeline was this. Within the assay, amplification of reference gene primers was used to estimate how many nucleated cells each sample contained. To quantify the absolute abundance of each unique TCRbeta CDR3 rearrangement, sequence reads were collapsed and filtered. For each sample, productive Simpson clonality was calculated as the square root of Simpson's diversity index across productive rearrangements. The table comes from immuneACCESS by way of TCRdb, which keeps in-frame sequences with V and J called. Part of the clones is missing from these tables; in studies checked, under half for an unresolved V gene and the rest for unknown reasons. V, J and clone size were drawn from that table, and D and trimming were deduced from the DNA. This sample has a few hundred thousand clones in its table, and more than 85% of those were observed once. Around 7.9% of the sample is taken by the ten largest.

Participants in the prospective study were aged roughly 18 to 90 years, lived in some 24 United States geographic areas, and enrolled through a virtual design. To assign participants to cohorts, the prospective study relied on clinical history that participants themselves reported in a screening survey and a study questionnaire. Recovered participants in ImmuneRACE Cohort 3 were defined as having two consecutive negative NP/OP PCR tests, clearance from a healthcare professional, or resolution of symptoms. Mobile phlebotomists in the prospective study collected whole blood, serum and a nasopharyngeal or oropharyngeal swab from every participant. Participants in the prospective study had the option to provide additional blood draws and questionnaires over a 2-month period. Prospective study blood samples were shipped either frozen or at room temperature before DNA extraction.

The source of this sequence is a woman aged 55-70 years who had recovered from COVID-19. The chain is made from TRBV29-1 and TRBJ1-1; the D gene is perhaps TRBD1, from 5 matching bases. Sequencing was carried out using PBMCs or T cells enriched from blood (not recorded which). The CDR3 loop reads CSGTRQPNTEAFF. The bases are TGCAGCGGGACAAGACAGCCGAACACTGAAGCTTTCTTT.